This TCR beta chain was profiled in a study of post-analysis software for immune sequencing data. Study summary: The patients showed relapsing-remitting, secondary progressive and progressive-relapsing multiple sclerosis courses. Study-level results: Among roughly five TRBV segments more frequent in patients than controls were TRBV5-6, TRBV5-1 and TRBV20-1.

The CDR3 spans 13 residues. Unmatched junction bases numbered 3, after V lost 4 bases and J lost 4 bases. Germline CDR1 is SQVTM and CDR2 is ANQGSEA. Unique molecular identifiers were present in the TCR beta cDNA libraries. Out of 1 to 10 million T cells, about 520,000 cDNA molecules were generated. Each CDR3 protein gets one entry after TCRdb re-called the PCR reads with MiXCR. Here the sample spans hundreds of thousands of distinct CDR3 sequences, about 40% being singletons. This clonotype has just a few counts. What it binds is not known. Material for sequencing was blood. This sequence originates from a girl aged 10 to 17 with multiple sclerosis. V usage is TRBV29-1 and J usage is TRBJ1-2; TRBD1 agrees at 10 bases. CDR3 DNA: TGCAGCGTTGTGACAGGGGGCGGCTATGGCTACACCTTC. Translation: CSVVTGGGYGYTF.